Listed below are T cell receptor beta chains from one sample, sequenced in a study of T-cell memory formation after mild COVID-19. Using its own MiXCR run on the 5' RACE reads, TCRdb lists one record per CDR3 protein. The sample has about 620,000 distinct CDR3 sequences, roughly 18% seen once. Sequenced sample: PBMCs or a T cell subset sorted from them (not recorded which). The origin of the receptors is an adult woman who had mild COVID-19 (a few samples of this study predate the infection). Cell type and time point are not known. Each CDR3 is given with its conserved first and last residue. The D gene is left open where the match is weak. The listing skips clone size in some rows; elsewhere it reads once, few, many or a size class.

j_call: TRBJ2-2; clone_size: NA; v_call: TRBV20-1; d_call: NA; cdr3_aa: CSAIIAEKNTGELFF; cdr3_nt: TGCAGTGCTATTATAGCGGAAAAGAACACCGGGGAGCTGTTTTTT
j_call: TRBJ2-5; clone_size: few; v_call: TRBV6-5; d_call: NA; cdr3_aa: CASSYSNQGGETQYF; cdr3_nt: TGTGCCAGCAGTTACTCTAATCAAGGAGGAGAGACCCAGTACTTC
j_call: TRBJ2-3; clone_size: few; v_call: TRBV5-4; d_call: TRBD2; cdr3_aa: CASSNPPSGGSTDTQYF; cdr3_nt: TGTGCCAGCAGCAACCCTCCTAGCGGGGGGAGCACAGATACGCAGTATTTT
j_call: TRBJ2-2; clone_size: few; v_call: TRBV20-1; d_call: NA; cdr3_aa: CSAMERDTGELFF; cdr3_nt: TGCAGTGCTATGGAGAGAGACACCGGGGAGCTGTTTTTT
j_call: TRBJ1-3; clone_size: few; v_call: TRBV7-9; d_call: NA; cdr3_aa: CASSLAYRSGNTIYF; cdr3_nt: TGTGCCAGCAGCTTAGCATACCGCTCTGGAAACACCATATATTTT
j_call: TRBJ2-3; clone_size: NA; v_call: TRBV24-1; d_call: NA; cdr3_aa: CATQATDTQYF; cdr3_nt: TGTGCCACCCAAGCCACAGATACGCAGTATTTT
j_call: TRBJ2-5; clone_size: few; v_call: TRBV5-4; d_call: NA; cdr3_aa: CASSFVAQGLKETQYF; cdr3_nt: TGTGCCAGCAGCTTTGTGGCCCAGGGCTTAAAAGAGACCCAGTACTTC
j_call: TRBJ2-1; clone_size: few; v_call: TRBV7-3; d_call: NA; cdr3_aa: CARPTVDNEQFF; cdr3_nt: TGTGCCAGACCGACGGTAGACAATGAGCAGTTCTTC
j_call: TRBJ1-1; clone_size: few; v_call: TRBV9; d_call: NA; cdr3_aa: CASSVDGGNTEAFF; cdr3_nt: TGTGCCAGCAGCGTAGACGGGGGAAACACTGAAGCTTTCTTT
j_call: TRBJ2-3; clone_size: NA; v_call: TRBV6-1; d_call: NA; cdr3_aa: CASSEEGARADTQYF; cdr3_nt: TGTGCCAGCAGTGAGGAGGGGGCGAGGGCAGATACGCAGTATTTT
j_call: TRBJ2-5; clone_size: few; v_call: TRBV5-1; d_call: TRBD1; cdr3_aa: CASSLGTGKGETQYF; cdr3_nt: TGCGCCAGCAGCTTGGGGACAGGGAAGGGAGAGACCCAGTACTTC
j_call: TRBJ1-1; clone_size: few; v_call: TRBV7-2; d_call: NA; cdr3_aa: CASRLGRKNTEAFF; cdr3_nt: TGTGCCAGCAGACTAGGACGGAAGAACACTGAAGCTTTCTTT
j_call: TRBJ1-1; clone_size: NA; v_call: TRBV10-3; d_call: NA; cdr3_aa: CAISEEGQNTEAFF; cdr3_nt: TGTGCCATCAGTGAGGAGGGACAGAACACTGAAGCTTTCTTT
j_call: TRBJ2-7; clone_size: few; v_call: TRBV6-2/TRBV6-3; d_call: TRBD2; cdr3_aa: CASSYKTGGSYEQYF; cdr3_nt: TGTGCCAGCAGTTACAAGACGGGAGGGTCCTACGAGCAGTACTTC
j_call: TRBJ1-2; clone_size: NA; v_call: TRBV11-2; d_call: NA; cdr3_aa: CASSFGAGTPYGYTF; cdr3_nt: TGTGCCAGCAGCTTCGGAGCCGGGACCCCTTATGGCTACACCTTC
j_call: TRBJ2-1; clone_size: few; v_call: TRBV6-2/TRBV6-3; d_call: NA; cdr3_aa: CASSYGAVQFF; cdr3_nt: TGTGCCAGCAGTTACGGGGCGGTGCAGTTCTTC
j_call: TRBJ2-5; clone_size: NA; v_call: TRBV11-3; d_call: NA; cdr3_aa: CASSLVSKGGTQYF; cdr3_nt: TGTGCCAGCAGCTTAGTTTCAAAAGGGGGGACCCAGTACTTC
j_call: TRBJ2-7; clone_size: NA; v_call: TRBV10-3; d_call: NA; cdr3_aa: CASSRERGDIPYEQYF; cdr3_nt: TGTGCCAGCAGTAGAGAGCGCGGGGACATCCCCTACGAGCAGTACTTC
j_call: TRBJ2-7; clone_size: few; v_call: TRBV3-1; d_call: TRBD1; cdr3_aa: CASSQNRGPNEQYF; cdr3_nt: TGTGCCAGCAGCCAAAACAGGGGGCCAAACGAGCAGTACTTC
j_call: TRBJ2-2; clone_size: few; v_call: TRBV25-1; d_call: NA; cdr3_aa: CASSEGGVSGELFF; cdr3_nt: TGTGCCAGCAGTGAGGGGGGAGTGTCCGGGGAGCTGTTTTTT
j_call: TRBJ2-7; clone_size: NA; v_call: TRBV29-1; d_call: NA; cdr3_aa: CSFRQASYEQYF; cdr3_nt: TGCAGCTTTCGACAGGCTTCCTACGAGCAGTACTTC
j_call: TRBJ2-7; clone_size: NA; v_call: TRBV7-9; d_call: TRBD1; cdr3_aa: CASSLPDRVGTYEQYF; cdr3_nt: TGTGCCAGCAGCTTACCCGACAGGGTGGGAACCTACGAGCAGTACTTC
j_call: TRBJ2-3; clone_size: NA; v_call: TRBV11-2; d_call: NA; cdr3_aa: CASSGFRADTQYF; cdr3_nt: TGTGCCAGCAGCGGATTCCGCGCAGATACGCAGTATTTT
j_call: TRBJ2-1; clone_size: few; v_call: TRBV6-2/TRBV6-3; d_call: TRBD2; cdr3_aa: CASRPWTSGPVYGEQFF; cdr3_nt: TGTGCCAGCAGACCGTGGACTAGCGGGCCTGTGTATGGTGAGCAGTTCTTC